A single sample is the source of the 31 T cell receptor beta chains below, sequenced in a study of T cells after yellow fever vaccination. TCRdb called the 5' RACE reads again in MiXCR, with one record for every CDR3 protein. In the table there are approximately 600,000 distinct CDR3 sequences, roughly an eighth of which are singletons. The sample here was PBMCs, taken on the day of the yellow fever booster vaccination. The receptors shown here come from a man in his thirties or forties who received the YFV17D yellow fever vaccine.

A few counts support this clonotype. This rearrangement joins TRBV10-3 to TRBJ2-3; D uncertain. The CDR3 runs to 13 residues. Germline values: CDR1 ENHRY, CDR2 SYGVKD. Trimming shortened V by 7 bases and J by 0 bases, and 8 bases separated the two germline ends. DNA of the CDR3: TGTGCCATCACTTCCGCTAGCACAGATACGCAGTATTTT. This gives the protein CAITSASTDTQYF.

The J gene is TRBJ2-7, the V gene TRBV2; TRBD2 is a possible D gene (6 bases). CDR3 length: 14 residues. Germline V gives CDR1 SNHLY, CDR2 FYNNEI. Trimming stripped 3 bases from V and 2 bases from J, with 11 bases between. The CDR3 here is CASSDRRGTYEQYF. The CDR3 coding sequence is TGTGCCAGCAGTGATAGGCGGGGAACCTACGAGCAGTACTTC.

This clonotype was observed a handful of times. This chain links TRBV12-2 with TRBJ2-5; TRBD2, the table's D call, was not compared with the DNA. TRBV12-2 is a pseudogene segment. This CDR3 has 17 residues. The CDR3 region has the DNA TGTGCAAGTCGCTCCCCTTGGCGCGGGGGAGGGCAAGAGACCCAGTACTTC. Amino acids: CASRSPWRGGGQETQYF.

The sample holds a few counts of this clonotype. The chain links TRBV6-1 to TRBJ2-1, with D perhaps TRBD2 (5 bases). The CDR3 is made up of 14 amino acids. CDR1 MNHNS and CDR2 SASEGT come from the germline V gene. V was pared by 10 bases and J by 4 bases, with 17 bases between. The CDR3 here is CATLPPGVYNEQFF. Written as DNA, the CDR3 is TGTGCCACACTCCCGCCCGGGGTTTACAATGAGCAGTTCTTC.

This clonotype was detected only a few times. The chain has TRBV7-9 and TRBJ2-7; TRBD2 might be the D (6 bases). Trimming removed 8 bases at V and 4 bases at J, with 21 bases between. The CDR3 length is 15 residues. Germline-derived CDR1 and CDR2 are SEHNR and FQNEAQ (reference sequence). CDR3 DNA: TGTGCCAGCGCCAGCGGGTGGGGGTTCCGTTACGAGCAGTACTTC. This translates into CASASGWGFRYEQYF.

The CDR3 region has the DNA TGTGCCAGCAGTGATGATTCGGCTAATGAAAAACTGTTTTTT. This translates into CASSDDSANEKLFF. The chain uses TRBV6-2 or TRBV6-3 and TRBJ1-4, with D uncertain. Looked up from germline, CDR1 is MNHEY and CDR2 is SVGEGT. The CDR3 is 14 amino acids. The germline V and J ends were trimmed by 5 bases and 3 bases, with 10 bases remaining between them.

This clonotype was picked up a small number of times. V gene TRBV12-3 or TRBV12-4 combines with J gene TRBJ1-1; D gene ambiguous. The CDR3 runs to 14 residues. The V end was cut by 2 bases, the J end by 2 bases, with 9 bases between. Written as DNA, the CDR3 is TGTGCCAGCAGTTTATTCGGAGGCAACACTGAAGCTTTCTTT. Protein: CASSLFGGNTEAFF.

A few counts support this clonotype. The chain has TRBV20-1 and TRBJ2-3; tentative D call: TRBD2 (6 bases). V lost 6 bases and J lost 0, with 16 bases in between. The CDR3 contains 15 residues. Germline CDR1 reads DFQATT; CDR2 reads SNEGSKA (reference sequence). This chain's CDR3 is CSAARLEGSTDTQYF. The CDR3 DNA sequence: TGCAGTGCAGCTCGACTAGAGGGAAGCACAGATACGCAGTATTTT.

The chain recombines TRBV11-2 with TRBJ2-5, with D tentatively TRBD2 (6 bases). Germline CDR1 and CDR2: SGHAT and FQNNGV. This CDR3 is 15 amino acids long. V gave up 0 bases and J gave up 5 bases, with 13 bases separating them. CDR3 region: CASSLDRLEWETQYF. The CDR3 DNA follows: TGTGCCAGCAGCTTAGACCGACTAGAGTGGGAGACCCAGTACTTC. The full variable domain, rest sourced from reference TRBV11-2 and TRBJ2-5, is EAGVAQSPRYKIIEKRQSVAFWCNPISGHATLYWYQQILGQGPKLLIQFQNNGVVDDSQLPKDRFSAERLKGVDSTLKIQPAKLEDSAVYLCASSLDRLEWETQYFGPGTRLLVL.

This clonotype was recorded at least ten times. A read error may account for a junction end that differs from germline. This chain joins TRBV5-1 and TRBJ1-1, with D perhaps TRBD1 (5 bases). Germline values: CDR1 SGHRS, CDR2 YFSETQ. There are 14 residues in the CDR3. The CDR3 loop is CASSLEGPNTEAFF. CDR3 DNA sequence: TGTGCCAGCAGTTTGGAGGGGCCTAACACTGAAGCTTTCTTT.

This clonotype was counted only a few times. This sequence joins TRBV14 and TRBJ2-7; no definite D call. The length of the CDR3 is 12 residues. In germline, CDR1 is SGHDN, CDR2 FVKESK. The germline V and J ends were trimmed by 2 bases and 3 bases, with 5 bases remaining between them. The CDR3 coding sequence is TGTGCCAGCAGCCAAATTCGCTACGAGCAGTACTTC. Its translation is CASSQIRYEQYF.

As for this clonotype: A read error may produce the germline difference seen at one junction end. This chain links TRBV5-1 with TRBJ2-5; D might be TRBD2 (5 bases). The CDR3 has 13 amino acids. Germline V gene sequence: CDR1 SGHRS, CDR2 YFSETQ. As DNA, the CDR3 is TGCGCCAGCAGCTCTGCTAGGGAGAGCAGGCGAGAATTC. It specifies CASSSARESRREF.

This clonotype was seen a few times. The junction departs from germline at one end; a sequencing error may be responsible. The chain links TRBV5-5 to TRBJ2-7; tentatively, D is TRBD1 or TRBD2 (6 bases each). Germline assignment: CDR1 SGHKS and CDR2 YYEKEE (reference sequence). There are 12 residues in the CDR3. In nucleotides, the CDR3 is TGTGCCAGCAGCCCGGAGGGGGTCGGTGCTAACTTC. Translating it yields CASSPEGVGANF.

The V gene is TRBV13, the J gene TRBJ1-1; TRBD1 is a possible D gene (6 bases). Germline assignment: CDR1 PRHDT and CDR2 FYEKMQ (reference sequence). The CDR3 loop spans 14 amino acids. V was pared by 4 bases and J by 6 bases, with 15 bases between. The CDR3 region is CASSYQGWDAEAFF. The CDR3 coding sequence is TGTGCCAGCAGCTACCAGGGGTGGGACGCTGAAGCTTTCTTT.

The CDR3 region has the DNA TGCGCCAGCAGCTCGGGACTAGCGGGAAGAAAGAACACCGGGGAGCTGTTTTTT. Its translation: CASSSGLAGRKNTGELFF. J is TRBJ2-2 and V is TRBV5-1; 13 nucleotides agree with TRBD2. CDR1 and CDR2 from the germline V gene are SGHRS and YFSETQ. This CDR3 has 18 residues. V lost 3 bases to trimming and J lost 1 base; unmatched junction nucleotides: 6.

The CDR3 spells CASSVSSGRAIDTQYF. Here the CDR3 DNA reads TGTGCCAGCAGCGTCTCTAGCGGGAGGGCCATAGATACGCAGTATTTT. This chain links TRBV7-8 with TRBJ2-3, with 12 nucleotides matching TRBD2. Per the germline V gene, CDR1 is SGHVS and CDR2 is FQNEAQ. The CDR3 is 16 residues long. V shed 5 bases and J 5 bases; nucleotides not matched to a gene: 8.

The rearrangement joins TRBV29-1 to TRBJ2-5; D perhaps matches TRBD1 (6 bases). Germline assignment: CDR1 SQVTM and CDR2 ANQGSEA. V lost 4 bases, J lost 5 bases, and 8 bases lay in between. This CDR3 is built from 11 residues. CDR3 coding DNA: TGCAGCGTTGGACAGGCGGAGACCCAGTACTTC. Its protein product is CSVGQAETQYF.

The chain's CDR3 is CASSGGTGEDEQYF. CDR3 bases: TGCGCCAGCAGCGGGGGGACAGGGGAAGACGAGCAGTACTTC. The chain combines TRBV5-1 with TRBJ2-7; 10 bases line up with TRBD1. The CDR3 consists of 14 residues. V lost 4 bases, J lost 5 bases, and 6 bases stayed unmatched. Germline V gene lookup returns CDR1 SGHRS and CDR2 YFSETQ. Full variable domain (outside the CDR3, taken from reference TRBV5-1 and TRBJ2-7): KAGVTQTPRYLIKTRGQQVTLSCSPISGHRSVSWYQQTPGQGLQFLFEYFSETQRNKGNFPGRFSGRQFSNSRSEMNVSTLELGDSALYLCASSGGTGEDEQYFGPGTRLTVT.

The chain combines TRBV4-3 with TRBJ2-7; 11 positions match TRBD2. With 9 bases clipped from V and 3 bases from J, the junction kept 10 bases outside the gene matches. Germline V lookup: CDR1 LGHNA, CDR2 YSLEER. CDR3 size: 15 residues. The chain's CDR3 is CASKPGLADFYEQYF. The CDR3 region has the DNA TGCGCCAGTAAGCCGGGACTAGCGGATTTCTACGAGCAGTACTTC.

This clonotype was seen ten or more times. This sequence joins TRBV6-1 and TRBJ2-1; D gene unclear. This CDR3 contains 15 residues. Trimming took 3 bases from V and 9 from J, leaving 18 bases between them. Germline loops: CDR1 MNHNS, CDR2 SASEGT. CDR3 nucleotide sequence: TGTGCCAGCAGTGACAACAGCCTCGTGGGCATTGAGCAGTTCTTC. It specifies CASSDNSLVGIEQFF.

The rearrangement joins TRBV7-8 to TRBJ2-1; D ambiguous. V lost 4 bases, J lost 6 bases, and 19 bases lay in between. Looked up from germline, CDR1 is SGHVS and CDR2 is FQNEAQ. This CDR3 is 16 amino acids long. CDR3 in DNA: TGTGCCAGCAGCTCCCACCGGGCCTTACCATCCAATGAGCAGTTCTTC. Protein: CASSSHRALPSNEQFF.

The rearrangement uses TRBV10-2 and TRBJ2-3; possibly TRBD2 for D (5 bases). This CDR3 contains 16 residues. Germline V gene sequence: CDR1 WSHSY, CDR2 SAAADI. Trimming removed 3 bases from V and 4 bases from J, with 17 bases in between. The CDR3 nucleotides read TGCGCCAGCAGTGACCCCCTAGCCGGAGGAGCAGATACGCAGTATTTT. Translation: CASSDPLAGGADTQYF.

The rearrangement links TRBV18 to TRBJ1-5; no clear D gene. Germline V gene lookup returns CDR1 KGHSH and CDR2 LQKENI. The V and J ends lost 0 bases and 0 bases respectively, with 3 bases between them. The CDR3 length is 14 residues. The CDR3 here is CASSPPHSNQPQHF. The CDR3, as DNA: TGTGCCAGCTCACCACCCCATAGCAATCAGCCCCAGCATTTT. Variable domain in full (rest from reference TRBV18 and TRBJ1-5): NAGVMQNPRHLVRRRGQEARLRCSPMKGHSHVYWYRQLPEEGLKFMVYLQKENIIDESGMPKERFSAEFPKEGPSILRIQQVVRGDSAAYFCASSPPHSNQPQHFGDGTRLSIL.

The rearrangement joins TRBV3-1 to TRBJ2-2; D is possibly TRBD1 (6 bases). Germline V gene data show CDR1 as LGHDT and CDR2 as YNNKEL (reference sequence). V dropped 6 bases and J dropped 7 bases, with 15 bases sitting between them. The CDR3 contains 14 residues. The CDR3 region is CASRQGAWDGELFF. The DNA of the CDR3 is TGTGCCAGCAGACAGGGAGCCTGGGACGGGGAGCTGTTTTTT.

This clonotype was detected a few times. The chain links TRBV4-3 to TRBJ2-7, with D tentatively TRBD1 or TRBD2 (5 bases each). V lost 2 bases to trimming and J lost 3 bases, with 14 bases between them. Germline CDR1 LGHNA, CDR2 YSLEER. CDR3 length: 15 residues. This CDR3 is CASSQRGRGDYEQYF. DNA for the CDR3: TGCGCCAGCAGCCAACGGGGACGCGGTGACTACGAGCAGTACTTC.

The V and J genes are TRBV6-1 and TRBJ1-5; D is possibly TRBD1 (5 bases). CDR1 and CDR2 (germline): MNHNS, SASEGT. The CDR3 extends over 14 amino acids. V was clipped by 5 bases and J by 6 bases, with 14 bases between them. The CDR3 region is CASSTGTSGQPQHF. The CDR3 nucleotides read TGTGCCAGCAGTACCGGGACTTCAGGTCAGCCCCAGCATTTT.

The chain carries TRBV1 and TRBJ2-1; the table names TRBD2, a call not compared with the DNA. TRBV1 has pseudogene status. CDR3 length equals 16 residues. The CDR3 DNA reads TGCACCAGCACCCATGACGGGACTAGCGTTATCAATGAGCAGTTCTTC. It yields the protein CTSTHDGTSVINEQFF.

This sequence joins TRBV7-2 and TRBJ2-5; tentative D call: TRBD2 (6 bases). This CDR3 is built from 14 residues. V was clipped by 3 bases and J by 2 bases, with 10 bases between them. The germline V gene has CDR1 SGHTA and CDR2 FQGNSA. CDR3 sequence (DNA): TGTGCCAGCAGCTTGGGACTCAATCAAGAGACCCAGTACTTC. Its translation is CASSLGLNQETQYF.

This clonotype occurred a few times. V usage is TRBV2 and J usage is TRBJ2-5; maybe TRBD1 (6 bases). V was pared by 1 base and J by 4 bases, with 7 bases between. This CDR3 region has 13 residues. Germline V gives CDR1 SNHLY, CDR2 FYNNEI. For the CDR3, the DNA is TGTGCCAGCAGTGAAGTCAGGGGAGAGACCCAGTACTTC. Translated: CASSEVRGETQYF. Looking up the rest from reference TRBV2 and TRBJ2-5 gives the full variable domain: EPEVTQTPSHQVTQMGQEVILRCVPISNHLYFYWYRQILGQKVEFLVSFYNNEISEKSEIFDDQFSVERPDGSNFTLKIRSTKLEDSAMYFCASSEVRGETQYFGPGTRLLVL.

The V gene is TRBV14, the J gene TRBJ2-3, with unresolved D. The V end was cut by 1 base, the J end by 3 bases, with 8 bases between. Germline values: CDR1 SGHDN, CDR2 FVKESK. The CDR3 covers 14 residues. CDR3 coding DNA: TGTGCCAGCAGCCAAGTTACTTTTACAGATACGCAGTATTTT. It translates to CASSQVTFTDTQYF. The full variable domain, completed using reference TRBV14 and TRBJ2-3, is EAGVTQFPSHSVIEKGQTVTLRCDPISGHDNLYWYRRVMGKEIKFLLHFVKESKQDESGMPNNRFLAERTGGTYSTLKVQPAELEDSGVYFCASSQVTFTDTQYFGPGTRLTVL.

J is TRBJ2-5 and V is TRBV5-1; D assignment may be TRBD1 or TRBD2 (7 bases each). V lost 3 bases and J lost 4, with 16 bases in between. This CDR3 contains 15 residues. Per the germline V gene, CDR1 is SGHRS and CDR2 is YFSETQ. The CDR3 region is CASSSLSGGGETQYF. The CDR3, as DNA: TGCGCCAGCAGCTCCCTCTCAGGGGGGGGAGAGACCCAGTACTTC.